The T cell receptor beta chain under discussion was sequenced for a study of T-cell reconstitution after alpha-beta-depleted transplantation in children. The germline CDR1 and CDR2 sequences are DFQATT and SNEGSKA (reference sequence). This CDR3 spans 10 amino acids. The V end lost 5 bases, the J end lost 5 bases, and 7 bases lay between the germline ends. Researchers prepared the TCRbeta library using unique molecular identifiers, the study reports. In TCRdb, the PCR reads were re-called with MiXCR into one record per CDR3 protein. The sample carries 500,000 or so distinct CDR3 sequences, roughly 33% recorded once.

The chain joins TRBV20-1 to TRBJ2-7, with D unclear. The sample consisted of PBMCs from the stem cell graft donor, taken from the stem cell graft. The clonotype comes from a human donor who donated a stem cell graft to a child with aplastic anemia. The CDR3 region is CSAYRNEQYF. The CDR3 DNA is TGCAGTGCTTACCGGAACGAGCAGTACTTC.